Listed below are T cell receptor beta chains from one sample, sequenced in a study of control samples from healthy donors and cancer patients. Here immunoSEQ multiplex PCR was the method, and the copy in TCRdb shows in-frame clones only, minus some. This table has around 190,000 clones, nearly 90% appearing once. The sequenced sample was blood. These TCRs come from a woman aged 45-65 years in good health. Each CDR3 is given with its conserved first and last residue. A D gene is named only where the DNA matches it firmly. Size values are once, few and many counts, or a class for expanded clones, and some rows have none.

d_gene: TRBD1
abundance: once
j_gene: TRBJ1-4
v_gene: TRBV5-1
CDR3nt: TGCGCCAGCAGCCCGTACAGGGGAGGTGAAAAACTGTTTTTT
CDR3aa: CASSPYRGGEKLFF

d_gene: NA
abundance: NA
j_gene: TRBJ1-1
v_gene: TRBV30
CDR3nt: TGTGCCTGGTATATGAACACTGAAGCTTTCTTT
CDR3aa: CAWYMNTEAFF

d_gene: TRBD1
abundance: NA
j_gene: TRBJ2-7
v_gene: TRBV5-1
CDR3nt: TGCGCCAGCAGCTTACTCTTCGGGACAGAGAACTACGAGCAGTACTTC
CDR3aa: CASSLLFGTENYEQYF

d_gene: NA
abundance: NA
j_gene: TRBJ1-2
v_gene: TRBV9
CDR3nt: TGTGCCAGCAGCGTAGAATGGGGGGGCGGAGGCTATGGCTACACCTTC
CDR3aa: CASSVEWGGGGYGYTF

d_gene: NA
abundance: NA
j_gene: TRBJ1-1
v_gene: TRBV5-1
CDR3nt: TGCGCCAGCAGCTTGGATACGGGGGCAGGTGAAGCTTTCTTT
CDR3aa: CASSLDTGAGEAFF

d_gene: TRBD2
abundance: NA
j_gene: TRBJ2-2
v_gene: TRBV5-1
CDR3nt: TGCGCCAGCAGCTTGGCTCTAGCGGGGTACACCGGGGAGCTGTTTTTT
CDR3aa: CASSLALAGYTGELFF

d_gene: TRBD2
abundance: once
j_gene: TRBJ2-2
v_gene: TRBV6-2/TRBV6-3
CDR3nt: TGTGCCAGCAGCCCACTGGGACTAGTAGCCACCGGGGAGCTGTTTTTT
CDR3aa: CASSPLGLVATGELFF

d_gene: NA
abundance: once
j_gene: TRBJ1-3
v_gene: TRBV28
CDR3nt: TGTGCCAGCAGCTCCCTCGCCAAATCAAGCTCTGGAAACACCATATATTTT
CDR3aa: CASSSLAKSSSGNTIYF

d_gene: NA
abundance: NA
j_gene: TRBJ1-1
v_gene: TRBV7-8
CDR3nt: TGTGCCAGCAGCTTAGTGGTTATGAACACTGAAGCTTTCTTT
CDR3aa: CASSLVVMNTEAFF

d_gene: TRBD1
abundance: NA
j_gene: TRBJ1-4
v_gene: TRBV6-5
CDR3nt: TGTGCCAGCAGGGAGGGACAGCCTAATGAAAAACTGTTTTTT
CDR3aa: CASREGQPNEKLFF